This entry features one TCR beta chain sequence. The antigen this receptor binds is unknown. For this receptor, the gene names and germline sequences are taken from the mouse. The read comes to an end 1 residue before the CDR3 does, leaving the germline J gene to fill in the end. Library prep was done by the immunoSEQ multiplex PCR assay. Adaptive Biotechnologies performed the TCRbeta CDR3 sequencing at survey depth and reported CDR3 sequences, V/J genes, productive frequency and template counts. TCR beta CDR3 regions were amplified from genomic DNA rather than RNA. Per the authors' processing: Jensen-Shannon divergence was used to quantify pairwise repertoire overlap between tissues, with a value of 1 meaning complete divergence and a value of 0 meaning identical repertoires. Tissues were clustered by single-linkage agglomerative hierarchical clustering of pairwise JSD values and displayed as dendrograms. GLIPH2 was run on all patient samples with simulation_depth 1000, kmer_min_depth 3 and cdr3_length_cutoff 8, and groups with more than two unique CDR3s were retained. A standardized tissue-overlap score was calculated by extrapolating Jaccard GLIPH-group overlap across patients to a standard repertoire size of 1000 clones. Associations of diversity with clinical or experimental variables used linear mixed-effect models with tissue fixed effects and individual random effects. Drawn from immuneACCESS, this table holds only the in-frame rearrangements with V and J called that TCRdb kept. Clones are partly lost; checked studies trace under half to an unresolved V gene and leave the rest unexplained. The V and J calls and clone size were taken over from that table, and D and trimming were inferred from the DNA. Present in this sample are over 40,000 clones, about 73% of which were seen just once. About 0.55% of the sample rests with the top ten.

This sample is drawn from a study of tissue T cells after allogeneic stem cell transplantation (dated by TCRdb to 2021 to 2024). In the study overall: The study profiled TCR beta repertoires in many tissues obtained from research autopsies of patients with and without GVHD, and also in mouse models of GVHD. The human part of the study was a prospective observational study with no blinding and no randomization.

Paper-wide results and their limitations: Few T cell clones were found to be shared across patients, but shared repertoire signatures across patients were revealed in a tissue-specific fashion by motif-based clustering. The patient cohort was small and varied clinically, and sampling depth was recognized as a limitation. Within patients, how anatomically similar tissues were was a major factor shaping TCR repertoire composition, regardless of disease or transplant status. Blood and spleen T cells captured only a limited portion of the TCR repertoire detected in tissues, in both patients and mice. Which tissue TCRs were alloreactive or antigen-specific was not determined in the study, and some clones might have been persisting host cells.

V ends up 0 bases short and J 0 bases short, with an unmatched junction base count of 9. The germline V gene sets CDR1 to GFQATS and CDR2 to STVNSAI. The cysteine opens and the phenylalanine closes a CDR3 of 18 amino acids. The CDR3 was read in part: 51 bases, with the frame set at base 1. Input material: sorted cells pooled from one or two spleens. This TCR came from a pool of C57BL/6 mice in good health. The chain links TRBV20 with TRBJ2-3; TRBD2 lines up with 10 middle nucleotides. The CDR3 DNA, read in part, is TGTGGTGCTAGGGAAGACTGGGGGGCTTCTTCTAGTGCAGAAACGCTGTAT. Translated, this is CGAREDWGASSSAETLY. The whole CDR3 protein is CGAREDWGASSSAETLYF.